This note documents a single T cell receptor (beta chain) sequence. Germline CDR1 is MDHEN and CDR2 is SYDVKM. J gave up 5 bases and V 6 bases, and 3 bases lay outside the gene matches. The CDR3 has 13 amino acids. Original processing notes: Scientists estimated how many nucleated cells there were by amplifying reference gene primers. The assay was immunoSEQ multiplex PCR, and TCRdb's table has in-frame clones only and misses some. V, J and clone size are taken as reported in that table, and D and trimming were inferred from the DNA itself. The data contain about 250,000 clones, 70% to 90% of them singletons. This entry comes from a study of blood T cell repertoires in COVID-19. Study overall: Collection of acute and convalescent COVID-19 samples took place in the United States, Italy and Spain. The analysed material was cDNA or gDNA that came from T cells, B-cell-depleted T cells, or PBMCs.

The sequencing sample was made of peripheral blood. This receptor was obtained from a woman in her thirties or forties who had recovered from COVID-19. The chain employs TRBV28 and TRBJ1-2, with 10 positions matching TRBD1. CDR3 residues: CASSADRGYGYTF. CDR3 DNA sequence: TGTGCCAGCAGCGCGGACAGGGGGTATGGCTACACCTTC.